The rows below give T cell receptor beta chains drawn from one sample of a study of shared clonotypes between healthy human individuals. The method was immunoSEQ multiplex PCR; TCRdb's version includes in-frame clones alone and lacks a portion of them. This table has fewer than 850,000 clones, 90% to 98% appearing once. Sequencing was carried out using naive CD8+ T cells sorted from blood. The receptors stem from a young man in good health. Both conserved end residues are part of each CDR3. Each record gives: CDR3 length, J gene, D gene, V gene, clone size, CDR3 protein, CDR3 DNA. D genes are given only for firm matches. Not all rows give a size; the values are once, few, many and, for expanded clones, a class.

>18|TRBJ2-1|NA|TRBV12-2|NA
CASRTRSSGRLLYNEQFF
TGTGCAAGTCGCACCAGGAGTAGCGGGAGGCTCCTCTACAATGAGCAGTTCTTC
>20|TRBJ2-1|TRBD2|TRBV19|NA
CASSTKGLAGFVESYNEQFF
TGTGCCAGTAGTACAAAGGGACTAGCGGGATTTGTGGAATCCTACAATGAGCAGTTCTTC
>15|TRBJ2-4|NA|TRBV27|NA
CASRGAILGGNIQYF
TGTGCCAGCAGAGGGGCCATCTTGGGCGGGAACATTCAGTACTTC
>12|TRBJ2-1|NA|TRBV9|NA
CASSTLPNEQFF
TGTGCCAGCAGCACCCTACCCAATGAGCAGTTCTTC
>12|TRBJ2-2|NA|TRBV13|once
CASRRNTGELFF
TGTGCCAGCAGAAGGAACACCGGGGAGCTGTTTTTT
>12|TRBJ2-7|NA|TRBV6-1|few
CASSDGSYEQYF
TGTGCCAGCAGTGATGGGAGCTACGAGCAGTACTTC
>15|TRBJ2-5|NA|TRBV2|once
CASSTPAGPEETQYF
TGTGCCAGCAGTACACCTGCGGGGCCCGAAGAGACCCAGTACTTC
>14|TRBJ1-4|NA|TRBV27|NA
CASSPLGVREKLFF
TGTGCCAGCAGTCCTTTGGGTGTACGGGAAAAACTGTTTTTT
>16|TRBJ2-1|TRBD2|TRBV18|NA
CASSPPGSGSYNEQFF
TGTGCCAGCTCACCACCGGGCAGCGGGAGTTACAATGAGCAGTTCTTC
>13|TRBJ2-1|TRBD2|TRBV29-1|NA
CSVGLADYNEQFF
TGCAGCGTTGGACTAGCGGACTACAATGAGCAGTTCTTC
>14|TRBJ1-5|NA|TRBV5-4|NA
CASSFFGGNQPQHF
TGTGCCAGCAGCTTTTTTGGCGGGAATCAGCCCCAGCATTTT
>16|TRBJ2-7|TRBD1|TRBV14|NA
CASSPFPGQGTHEQYF
TGTGCCAGCAGCCCATTTCCGGGACAGGGGACCCACGAGCAGTACTTC
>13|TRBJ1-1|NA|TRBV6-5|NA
CASSPRANTEAFF
TGTGCCAGCAGTCCCAGGGCGAACACTGAAGCTTTCTTT
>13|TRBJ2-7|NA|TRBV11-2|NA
CASSLEGIYEQYF
TGTGCCAGCAGCTTGGAGGGTATCTACGAGCAGTACTTC
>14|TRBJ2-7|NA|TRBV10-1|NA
CASSNERASYEQYF
TGCGCCAGCAGCAATGAACGGGCCTCCTACGAGCAGTACTTC
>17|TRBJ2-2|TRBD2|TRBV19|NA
CASNIGLAGDETGELFF
TGTGCCAGTAATATTGGGCTAGCGGGAGATGAAACCGGGGAGCTGTTTTTT
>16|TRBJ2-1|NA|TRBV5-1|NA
CASSASALDVDNEQFF
TGCGCCAGCAGCGCCTCCGCGCTGGATGTAGACAATGAGCAGTTCTTC
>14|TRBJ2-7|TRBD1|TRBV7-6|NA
CASSNRDRDYEQYF
TGTGCCAGCAGCAACCGGGACAGGGACTACGAGCAGTACTTC
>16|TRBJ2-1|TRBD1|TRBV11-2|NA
CASSSLDRGGYNEQFF
TGTGCCAGCAGCTCCTTGGACAGGGGAGGATACAATGAGCAGTTCTTC
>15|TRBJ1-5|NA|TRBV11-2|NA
CASSLGGGRDQPQHF
TGTGCCAGCAGCTTAGGTGGGGGGAGGGATCAGCCCCAGCATTTT
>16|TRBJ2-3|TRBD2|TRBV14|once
CASSPLAGGPPDTQYF
TGTGCCAGCAGCCCCCTAGCGGGAGGGCCCCCAGATACGCAGTATTTT
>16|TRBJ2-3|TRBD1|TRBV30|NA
CAWSGTGGSWVDTQYF
TGTGCCTGGAGCGGAACAGGGGGCAGTTGGGTAGATACGCAGTATTTT
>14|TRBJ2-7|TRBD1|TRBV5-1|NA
CASSQGQGAGEQYF
TGCGCCAGCAGCCAGGGACAGGGGGCCGGTGAGCAGTACTTC
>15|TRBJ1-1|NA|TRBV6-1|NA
CASSEDPGQNTEAFF
TGTGCCAGCAGTGAGGACCCGGGACAGAACACTGAAGCTTTCTTT
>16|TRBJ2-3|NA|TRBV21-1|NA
CASSVRVTVMQDTQYF
TGTGCCAGCAGTGTTCGCGTAACAGTCATGCAAGATACGCAGTATTTT
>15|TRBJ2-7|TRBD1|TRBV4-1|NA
CASSQAGTGNYEQYF
TGCGCCAGCAGCCAGGCCGGGACAGGAAACTACGAGCAGTACTTC
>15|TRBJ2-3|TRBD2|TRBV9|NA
CASSVEGLAPDTQYF
TGTGCCAGCAGCGTAGAGGGACTAGCGCCAGATACGCAGTATTTT
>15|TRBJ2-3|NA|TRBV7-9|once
CASSSRAKHTDTQYF
TGTGCCAGCAGCTCCCGGGCCAAACACACAGATACGCAGTATTTT
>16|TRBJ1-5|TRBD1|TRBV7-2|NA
CASSLMGTGLNQPQHF
TGTGCCAGCAGCTTAATGGGGACAGGGCTCAATCAGCCCCAGCATTTT
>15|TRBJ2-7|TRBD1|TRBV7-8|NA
CASSIRTGPSYEQYF
TGTGCCAGCAGCATCAGGACAGGACCTTCGTACGAGCAGTACTTC
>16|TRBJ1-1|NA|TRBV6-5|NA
CASSYSLPLDNTEAFF
TGTGCCAGCAGTTACTCCCTCCCTTTAGACAACACTGAAGCTTTCTTT
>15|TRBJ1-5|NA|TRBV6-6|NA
CASSYSATTDQPQHF
TGTGCCAGCAGTTACTCGGCGACAACCGATCAGCCCCAGCATTTT
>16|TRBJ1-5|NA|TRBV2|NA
CASRNHDIFSNQPQHF
TGTGCCAGCAGGAATCACGACATTTTTAGCAATCAGCCCCAGCATTTT
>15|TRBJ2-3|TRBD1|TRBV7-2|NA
CASSFGQASTDTQYF
TGTGCCAGCAGCTTCGGACAGGCTAGCACAGATACGCAGTATTTT
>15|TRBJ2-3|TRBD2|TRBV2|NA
CARFDPSGSTDTQYF
TGTGCCAGATTCGACCCTAGCGGGAGTACAGATACGCAGTATTTT
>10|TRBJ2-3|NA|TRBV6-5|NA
CASGEDTQYF
TGTGCCAGCGGCGAAGATACGCAGTATTTT
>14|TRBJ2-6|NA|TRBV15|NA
CATSRGLGANVLTF
TGTGCCACCAGCAGGGGGCTAGGGGCCAACGTCCTGACTTTC
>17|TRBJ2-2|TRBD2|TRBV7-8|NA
CASSPTSGFESSGELFF
TGTGCCAGCAGCCCGACTAGCGGGTTTGAGTCCTCCGGGGAGCTGTTTTTT
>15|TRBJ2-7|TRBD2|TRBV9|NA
CASSPTSGPTYEQYF
TGTGCCAGCAGCCCGACTAGCGGTCCCACCTACGAGCAGTACTTC
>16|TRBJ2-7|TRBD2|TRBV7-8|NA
CASFEEGLATSYEQYF
TGTGCCAGCTTCGAGGAGGGACTAGCGACCTCCTACGAGCAGTACTTC
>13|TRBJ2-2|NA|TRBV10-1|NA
CASSAQGTGELFF
TGCGCCAGCAGTGCTCAGGGGACCGGGGAGCTGTTTTTT
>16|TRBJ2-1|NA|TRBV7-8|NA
CASSLAGMSSYNEQFF
TGTGCCAGCAGCTTAGCAGGGATGAGCTCCTACAATGAGCAGTTCTTC